This T cell receptor (beta chain) was identified in a study of beta chain features in type 1 diabetes. Study results and caveats: In every one of the four CD4+ subsets, TCRB CDR3s were moderately but significantly shorter in Type 1 diabetes patients. Compared to healthy donors, patients appeared to have naive, central memory and Treg TCRB repertoires that were more alike.

Points on this clone: The antigen is unknown.

Investigators reverse transcribed all isolated RNA, so they sequenced expressed TCRB transcripts. Assay: immunoSEQ multiplex PCR; the TCRdb copy retains only in-frame clones and omits some. The sample has almost 350,000 clones; roughly 8.8% are singletons. The junction had 6 bases not matched to a gene; V was cut back by 4 bases and J by 0 bases. The CDR3 is 15 amino acids. Germline V gives CDR1 SGHRS, CDR2 YFSETQ. The receptor was isolated from a man aged 25-40 years with type 1 diabetes. What was sequenced was central memory CD4+ T cells from blood. V gene TRBV5-1 combines with J gene TRBJ2-7, with 8 bases that match TRBD1. The CDR3 loop reads CASSPGQVSSYEQYF. The CDR3 DNA reads TGCGCCAGCAGCCCGGGACAGGTGAGCTCCTACGAGCAGTACTTC.